The next 24 T cell receptor beta chains were all read from a single sample in a study of blood T cell repertoires in COVID-19. Produced via immunoSEQ multiplex PCR; TCRdb's table is partial and in-frame only. The sample holds a few hundred thousand clones, approximately 89% seen once. The material sequenced was peripheral blood. The receptors here all came from a woman between 35 and 50 years old who had recovered from COVID-19.

V is TRBV24-1 and J is TRBJ2-1; 9 positions agree with TRBD2. V lost 2 bases, J lost 6 bases, and 7 bases stayed unmatched. Looked up from germline, CDR1 is KGHDR and CDR2 is SFDVKD. This CDR3 region has 16 residues. DNA of the CDR3: TGTGCCACCAGTGATTGGTCCGGACTAGCGAGCAATGAGCAGTTCTTC. Protein: CATSDWSGLASNEQFF.

For this clone: The DNA is left out, because the CDR3 cannot be placed on it with certainty; the CDR3 is given as TCRdb lists it. The rearrangement joins TRBV2 to TRBJ1-4. The germline gives CDR1 SNHLY, CDR2 FYNNEI. Both ends counted, the CDR3 spans 13 residues. The CDR3: CASSSSTNEKLFF.

This chain connects TRBV24-1 to TRBJ2-3; 9 nucleotides line up with TRBD2. V shed 8 bases, J shed 3 bases, and the junction held 14 bases outside the gene matches. The CDR3 is 17 amino acids. Germline loops: CDR1 KGHDR, CDR2 SFDVKD. Written as DNA, the CDR3 is TGTGCCACCACCACAGCGGGGGGCCAGCCCGGGACAGATACGCAGTATTTT. It translates to CATTTAGGQPGTDTQYF.

This chain joins TRBV15 and TRBJ2-1; TRBD2 matches at 11 bases. Germline lookup yields CDR1 LNHNV and CDR2 YYDKDF (reference sequence). With 1 base clipped from V and 6 bases from J, the junction kept 5 bases outside the gene matches. The CDR3 length is 16 residues. CDR3 residues: CATSRAGLAGGNEQFF. DNA for the CDR3: TGTGCCACCAGCAGAGCTGGCCTAGCGGGAGGCAATGAGCAGTTCTTC. Full variable domain (rest looked up from reference TRBV15 and TRBJ2-1): DAMVIQNPRYQVTQFGKPVTLSCSQTLNHNVMYWYQQKSSQAPKLLFHYYDKDFNNEADTPDNFQSRRPNTSFCFLDIRSPGLGDTAMYLCATSRAGLAGGNEQFFGPGTRLTVL.

The gene calls are TRBV6-5 and TRBJ2-1; no clear D. Germline V gene sequence: CDR1 MNHEY, CDR2 SVGAGI. V lost 7 bases to trimming and J lost 8 bases, with 12 bases between them. The CDR3 is 12 residues long. CDR3 amino acids: CASTPLVDEQFF. CDR3 in DNA: TGTGCCAGCACCCCGCTAGTGGATGAGCAGTTCTTC.

The chain links TRBV11-1 to TRBJ1-2, with D possibly matching TRBD1 (5 bases). Germline CDR1 is SGHAT and CDR2 is FQDESV (reference sequence). CDR3 length equals 13 residues. CDR3 sequence (DNA): TGTGCAGATTCTGGGGCCACACATTATGGCTACACCTTC. Translated: CADSGATHYGYTF.

V is TRBV28 and J is TRBJ2-7; a possible D gene is TRBD2 (5 bases). This CDR3 contains 12 residues. Looked up from germline, CDR1 is MDHEN and CDR2 is SYDVKM. The V end was cut by 8 bases, the J end by 6 bases, with 14 bases between. The DNA of the CDR3 is TGTGCCAGCGGCCGAGGGCTGGGCGAGCAGTACTTC. Amino acid sequence: CASGRGLGEQYF.

This clone was recorded only once. This sequence joins TRBV6-5 and TRBJ1-1; maybe TRBD1 (5 bases). The CDR3 is 12 residues long. Trimming left V 8 bases short and J 6 bases short, with 13 bases between. Germline V gene data show CDR1 as MNHEY and CDR2 as SVGAGI. In DNA, the CDR3 is TGTGCCAGCGGTCTGGAAGGGGCTGAAGCTTTCTTT. This gives the protein CASGLEGAEAFF.

This clone has a handful of counts. V usage is TRBV7-9 and J usage is TRBJ1-1; 7 nucleotides agree with TRBD1. Germline CDR1 and CDR2: SEHNR and FQNEAQ (reference sequence). The CDR3 extends over 12 amino acids. Germline trimming cut 11 bases from V and 7 bases from J; bases unmatched to any gene: 10. The CDR3 region is CAGTALMIEAFF. For the CDR3, the DNA is TGTGCCGGGACAGCGCTAATGATTGAAGCTTTCTTT.

The chain employs TRBV29-1 and TRBJ2-3; D is ambiguous. V lost 6 bases to trimming and J lost 2 bases, with 3 bases between them. From germline, CDR1 is SQVTM and CDR2 ANQGSEA. The CDR3 sequence is 10 residues long. CDR3 sequence: CSVYTDTQYF. In nucleotides, the CDR3 is TGCAGCGTCTACACAGATACGCAGTATTTT.

In its sample, this clone was seen a few times. The chain couples TRBV27 to TRBJ2-3, with TRBD2 matching over 7 bases. The CDR3 has 16 amino acids. CDR1 and CDR2 (germline): MNHEY, SMNVEV (reference sequence). The V and J ends lost 3 bases and 0 bases, in that order; junction bases with no gene match: 6. The CDR3 loop reads CASSFYSGYSTDTQYF. The CDR3 bases are TGTGCCAGCAGTTTTTATAGCGGGTACAGCACAGATACGCAGTATTTT.

For the CDR3, the DNA is TGCGCCAGCAGCTCGACAGGGGGGCACGGTTCACCCCTCCACTTT. Translated: CASSSTGGHGSPLHF. This chain links TRBV5-1 with TRBJ1-6; 9 bases match TRBD1. The CDR3 is 15 residues long. V shed 3 bases and J 9 bases; nucleotides not matched to a gene: 7. Germline V gene lookup returns CDR1 SGHRS and CDR2 YFSETQ.

The rearrangement links TRBV10-3 to TRBJ1-4; D unresolved. The ends were cut back, 4 bases at V and 5 bases at J, with 8 bases in the middle. This CDR3 region has 13 residues. The germline V gene has CDR1 ENHRY and CDR2 SYGVKD. The CDR3: CAISGPGNEKLFF. CDR3 DNA: TGTGCCATCAGTGGGCCCGGGAATGAAAAACTGTTTTTT.

This CDR3 is CASSLEGLAGGRETQYF. The DNA of the CDR3 is TGTGCCAGCAGCTTGGAGGGACTAGCGGGGGGGCGAGAGACCCAGTACTTC. This rearrangement joins TRBV5-6 to TRBJ2-5; 16 bases are shared with TRBD2. Germline CDR1 is SGHDT and CDR2 is YYEEEE. The CDR3 has 17 residues. The J segment lost 4 bases and the V segment lost 0 bases, leaving 3 bases of the junction unmatched.

The chain combines TRBV28 with TRBJ1-1; D possibly corresponds to TRBD1 (6 bases). This CDR3 is built from 15 residues. Looked up from germline, CDR1 is MDHEN and CDR2 is SYDVKM. Trimming left V 6 bases short and J 3 bases short, with 17 bases between. CDR3 in amino acids: CASSLGGQGYTEAFF. Here the CDR3 DNA reads TGTGCCAGCAGCCTTGGGGGCCAGGGGTACACTGAAGCTTTCTTT. The entire variable domain, with the rest obtained from reference TRBV28 and TRBJ1-1, is as follows: DVKVTQSSRYLVKRTGEKVFLECVQDMDHENMFWYRQDPGLGLRLIYFSYDVKMKEKGDIPEGYSVSREKKERFSLILESASTNQTSMYLCASSLGGQGYTEAFFGQGTRLTVV.

This chain joins TRBV10-3 and TRBJ1-2, with D unresolved. The CDR3 has 14 amino acids. Germline V gene sequence: CDR1 ENHRY, CDR2 SYGVKD. V gave up 0 bases and J gave up 7 bases, with 12 bases separating them. The DNA of the CDR3 is TGTGCCATCAGTGAGTCGACGGGAAGGAGTGGCTACACCTTC. This translates into CAISESTGRSGYTF.

The chain combines TRBV15 with TRBJ2-7, with D possibly TRBD2 on 5 matching bases. The germline V and J ends were trimmed by 11 bases and 4 bases, with 15 bases remaining between them. Germline loops: CDR1 LNHNV, CDR2 YYDKDF (reference sequence). The CDR3 runs 12 residues. In DNA, the CDR3 is TGTGCCCCTGCCCGGGGTCTTTACGAGCAGTACGTC. It is translated as CAPARGLYEQYV.

The rearrangement uses TRBV6-5 and TRBJ2-5; D possibly corresponds to TRBD2 (6 bases). Germline loops: CDR1 MNHEY, CDR2 SVGAGI. V was cut by 7 bases and J by 4 bases, with 19 bases left in between. The CDR3 extends over 15 amino acids. CDR3: CASTTGQGGPETQYF. CDR3 nucleotides: TGTGCCAGCACCACGGGGCAGGGAGGACCAGAGACCCAGTACTTC.

The chain carries TRBV5-1 and TRBJ2-5, with TRBD2 matching over 10 bases. The ends lost 4 bases at V and 5 bases at J; junction bases unmatched: 11. Germline values: CDR1 SGHRS, CDR2 YFSETQ. This CDR3 spans 16 amino acids. The DNA of the CDR3 is TGCGCCAGCAGCGGTGTCCCGGGACTAGCGACGGAGACCCAGTACTTC. Translated: CASSGVPGLATETQYF.

The chain links TRBV9 to TRBJ2-1, with 9 bases aligning to TRBD1. The germline gives CDR1 SGDLS, CDR2 YYNGEE. The V and J ends lost 0 bases and 6 bases, in that order; junction bases with no gene match: 13. The CDR3 length is 18 residues. The chain's CDR3 is CASSVDLGQGFFRNEQFF. The CDR3 DNA sequence: TGTGCCAGCAGCGTAGACCTGGGACAGGGATTTTTTCGCAATGAGCAGTTCTTC.

J is TRBJ2-3 and V is TRBV11-2, with 8 bases identical to TRBD1. The CDR3 loop spans 15 amino acids. Germline lookup yields CDR1 SGHAT and CDR2 FQNNGV. V shed 6 bases and J 6 bases; nucleotides not matched to a gene: 11. The CDR3 DNA reads as TGTGCCAGCAGACCCGGGACAGGTCTTAGGGATACGCAGTATTTT. This encodes CASRPGTGLRDTQYF.

The V gene is TRBV10-3, the J gene TRBJ2-5; D possibly corresponds to TRBD2 (6 bases). Germline values: CDR1 ENHRY, CDR2 SYGVKD. Trimming left V 11 bases short and J 5 bases short, with 21 bases between. The CDR3 runs 14 residues. CDR3 region: CASLGAGPRETQYF. CDR3 DNA sequence: TGTGCCTCCCTCGGGGCGGGACCGCGGGAGACCCAGTACTTC.

The chain recombines TRBV9 with TRBJ2-3; 7 bases map to TRBD2. V lost 0 bases, J lost 2 bases, and 6 bases stayed unmatched. CDR3 length: 16 amino acids. Germline-derived CDR1 and CDR2 are SGDLS and YYNGEE. This CDR3 is CASSVGGGGYTDTQYF. The CDR3 DNA reads as TGTGCCAGCAGCGTAGGTGGCGGGGGTTACACAGATACGCAGTATTTT.

This clone has just one count. The genes are TRBV15 and TRBJ1-4; 8 bases agree with TRBD1. The CDR3 runs to 13 residues. V shed 5 bases, J shed 15 bases, and the junction held 11 bases outside the gene matches. Per germline, CDR1 LNHNV and CDR2 YYDKDF (reference sequence). The CDR3 coding sequence is TGTGCCACCAGCCCACAAAGGACAGGGACTTTGTTTTTT. It yields the protein CATSPQRTGTLFF.